The clone carrying this TCR beta chain appeared once. Its antigen is currently unknown. V was trimmed by 0 bases and J by 2 bases, leaving 9 bases between them. The CDR3 has 15 residues. CDR1 is SGHTA, CDR2 FQGNSA, per germline. The data originate from a study of PD-1 blockade in classical Hodgkin lymphoma. Study results and caveats: By C4D1, CD4+ diversity increased significantly, especially in complete responders.

The protocol was immunoSEQ multiplex PCR, while the TCRdb copy is restricted to in-frame clones and leaves out a portion. The sample lists 80,000 to 95,000 clones, about 83% seen once, with 15% to 20% in the top ten. Time point denoted: cycle 4 day 1 (C4D1), after five to seven weeks of nivolumab. Patients all relapsed after autologous stem cell transplantation, and there was variation in brentuximab vedotin exposure. The sequence derives from a human donor with classical Hodgkin lymphoma. The sequencing here drew on peripheral blood mononuclear cells (PBMCs), taken before the fourth cycle of nivolumab. The V gene is TRBV7-2, the J gene TRBJ2-3; weak D call: TRBD2 (6 bases). The CDR3 loop is CASSLALLATDTQYF. The CDR3 nucleotides read TGTGCCAGCAGCTTAGCTCTACTAGCCACAGATACGCAGTATTTT.